Shown below are 32 T cell receptor beta chains from a single sample sequenced in a study of CD8+ T cells in alopecia areata. CD4, CD8alpha, NKG2D, NKG2ACE and other markers were used to sort pooled cutaneous lymph node cells. As the sequencing template, cDNA was produced by extracting RNA and reverse transcribing it. Using immunoSEQ multiplex PCR, the repertoire was profiled, and TCRdb retains in-frame clones only, with some absent. In total the sample includes over 250,000 clones, none of them seen once. The specimen sequenced was CD4+ T cells sorted from a lymph node. The receptors were sampled from a C3H/HeJ mouse with alopecia areata. Mice of this strain are of MHC haplotype H2-k.

On this clone: The genes are named according to mouse. Coverage ceases 4 residues before the CDR3 finishes, and the germline J gene fills in the end. V and J are TRBV13-3 and TRBJ2-3, with TRBD1 as a possible D gene (6 bases). Germline loops: CDR1 NNHDY, CDR2 SYVADS. The CDR3 extends over 16 amino acids. Trimming pared 1 base from V and 0 bases from J, leaving 12 bases between. Incomplete CDR3 DNA: TGTGCCAGCAGTGATCCCGGGACAACTAGTGCAGAA. Translated, it gives CASSDPGTTSAE. The whole CDR3 sequence is CASSDPGTTSAETLYF.

Regarding this clone: These gene names are mouse names. The CDR3 end is not reached by the read, which stops 4 residues before it; the germline J gene fills it in. At the DNA level, this CDR3 is encoded by other sequences in the same sample as well. The rearrangement links TRBV19 to TRBJ2-3; 8 nucleotides align to TRBD1. Looked up from germline, CDR1 is FNHDT and CDR2 is SITEND (reference sequence). There are 15 residues in the CDR3. Trimming at V came to 1 base and at J to 1 base, leaving 2 bases not matched to a gene. The DNA read from the CDR3 is TGTGCCAGCAGTATACCGGACAGGGGTGCAGAA. Translating gives CASSIPDRGAE. The full CDR3 reads CASSIPDRGAETLYF. The full variable domain, in which reference TRBV19 and TRBJ2-3 provide the parts outside the CDR3, is GGIITQTPKFLIGQEGQKLTLKCQQNFNHDTMYWYRQDSGKGLRLIYYSITENDLQKGDLSEGYDASREKKSSFSLTVTSAQKNEMAVFLCASSIPDRGAETLYFGSGTRLTVL.

This clone was seen repeatedly, ten times or more. Gene names and germline match the mouse. The read is 4 residues too short to cover the CDR3 end, so that end is filled in from the germline J gene. The V and J genes are TRBV13-3 and TRBJ2-2; possibly TRBD1 for D (6 bases). The CDR3 contains 15 residues. Trimming left V 6 bases short and J 0 bases short, with 12 bases between. Germline-derived CDR1 and CDR2 are NNHDY and SYVADS. The DNA read from the CDR3 is TGTGCCAGCATACAGGGCCCTGCAAACACCGGG. Its translation is CASIQGPANTG. The whole CDR3 reads CASIQGPANTGQLYF.

A word on this clone: Mouse names are used for the genes. Read data end 4 residues before the CDR3 end; the end is taken from the germline J gene. The rearrangement links TRBV31 to TRBJ2-3; TRBD2 matches at 8 bases. This CDR3 comprises 14 residues. Per germline, CDR1 GKSSPN and CDR2 SITVG. The V and J ends lost 0 bases and 4 bases, in that order; junction bases with no gene match: 3. CDR3 bases read: TGTGCCTGGAGTCTGGGGGGGCGCCCAGAA. Translated: CAWSLGGRPE. From start to end, the CDR3 is CAWSLGGRPETLYF.

For this clone: Genes and germline come from the mouse. The read gets to within 4 residues of the CDR3 end, and the germline J gene fills in the rest. The identical CDR3 is also encoded by other nucleotide sequences in the sample. The rearrangement uses TRBV31 and TRBJ2-7; D is uncertain. CDR1 is GKSSPN, CDR2 SITVG, per germline. This CDR3 has 11 amino acids. The CDR3 sequence: CAWSPQYEQYF. The DNA read from the CDR3 is TGTGCCTGGAGTCCACAGTAT.

This clone showed up just a few times. The gene symbols are mouse symbols. The CDR3 goes on 4 residues after the read ends, and that part is filled in from the germline J gene. The rearrangement links TRBV17 to TRBJ1-1; 9 positions agree with TRBD1. The V segment lost 0 bases and the J segment 1 base; nucleotides outside the gene matches: 6. The CDR3 length is 17 residues. CDR1 MNHDT and CDR2 YYDKIL come from the germline V gene. This CDR3 reads CASSRDGGQGRNTEVFF. The CDR3 bases that were read are TGTGCTAGCAGTAGAGATGGTGGACAGGGGAGGAACACA.

About this clone itself: Gene names follow the mouse nomenclature. The read ends 4 residues shy of where the CDR3 ends; the end is completed using the germline J gene. The chain couples TRBV12-1 to TRBJ1-2; D ambiguous. The CDR3 is made up of 14 amino acids. V lost 0 bases and J lost 0, with 7 bases in between. Per germline, CDR1 SGHSN and CDR2 HYEKVE. The CDR3 region is CASSLPSANSDYTF. The covered CDR3 bases are TGTGCCAGCTCTCTCCCCAGTGCAAACTCC.

Turning to this clone: Gene names and germline match the mouse. The CDR3 extends 4 residues past the end of the read, so its final part is completed from the germline J gene. The rearrangement links TRBV13-3 to TRBJ2-4, with 8 bases lining up with TRBD1. CDR3 size: 13 residues. Germline V lookup: CDR1 NNHDY, CDR2 SYVADS. The CDR3 protein is CASRLTGVNTLYF. CDR3 bases read: TGTGCCAGCAGGTTGACAGGGGTTAAC.

With regard to this clone: The genes and germline here are from mouse. The CDR3 end falls 4 residues outside the read, so it is completed with the germline J gene. The identical CDR3 is also encoded by other nucleotide sequences in the sample. V and J are TRBV1 and TRBJ1-1; a possible D gene is TRBD1 (5 bases). Trimming shortened V by 5 bases and J by 2 bases, and 9 bases separated the two germline ends. The germline V gene has CDR1 NSQYPW and CDR2 LRSPGD (reference sequence). This CDR3 is 13 amino acids long. The chain's CDR3 is CTCSQGGNTEVFF. The DNA read from the CDR3 is TGCACCTGCAGTCAGGGTGGCAACACA.

The sample holds a few counts of this clone. Gene names are mouse gene names. The read ends 3 residues shy of where the CDR3 ends; the end is completed using the germline J gene. The chain recombines TRBV13-3 with TRBJ1-6; TRBD1 matches 9 bases. TRBJ1-6 counts as an open reading frame of uncertain function. There are 13 residues in the CDR3. Germline CDR1 reads NNHDY; CDR2 reads SYVADS. The J segment lost 6 bases and the V segment lost 7 bases, leaving 2 bases of the junction unmatched. This chain's CDR3 is CASGDRVNSPLYF. The CDR3 bases that were read are TGTGCCAGCGGGGACAGGGTTAATTCGCCC.

This clone appeared a few times. Genes and germline are mouse. Read data end 4 residues before the CDR3 end; the end is taken from the germline J gene. Different DNA sequences within this sample yield the same CDR3. The chain has TRBV14 and TRBJ2-5, with a weak D call TRBD1 (5 bases). The V gene's germline CDR1 is SGHDT and CDR2 FRDEAV. The CDR3 is 15 residues long. The V and J ends lost 1 base and 0 bases respectively, with 9 bases between them. CDR3 sequence reads: CASSFRTINQDTQYF. The covered CDR3 bases are TGTGCCAGCAGTTTCCGGACAATTAACCAAGAC.

This clone was observed a few times. The genes and germline here are from mouse. CDR3: CASSQVPGNTGQLYF. The CDR3 DNA, read in part, is TGTGCCAGCAGCCAAGTCCCAGGAAACACCGGG. This rearrangement joins TRBV5 to TRBJ2-2; D gene unclear. The sequenced fragment ends 4 residues before the CDR3 boundary, so the rest is inferred from the germline J gene. The CDR3 sequence is 15 residues long. CDR1 and CDR2 (germline): LGHNA, YNLKQL (reference sequence). The ends were cut back, 1 base at V and 1 base at J, with 7 bases in the middle.

This clone was detected only a few times. Gene names refer to mouse genes. The read halts 3 residues ahead of the CDR3 end, with the missing end drawn from the germline J gene. The rearrangement links TRBV31 to TRBJ1-6, with 9 bases matching TRBD1. TRBJ1-6 is assigned to the ORF class and has an uncertain function. V was pared by 3 bases and J by 7 bases, with 7 bases of the junction left unmatched. Germline values: CDR1 GKSSPN, CDR2 SITVG. This CDR3 contains 15 residues. This chain's CDR3 is CAWSHHRGRNSPLYF. CDR3 DNA, as far as it was read: TGTGCCTGGAGCCACCACAGGGGGCGGAATTCGCCC.

The sample holds a few counts of this clone. Gene names denote mouse genes. The read stops 4 residues short of the end of the CDR3; the missing end is completed from the germline J gene. The genes are TRBV17 and TRBJ2-3; TRBD1 matches at 7 bases. The CDR3 has 15 amino acids. CDR1 is MNHDT, CDR2 YYDKIL, per germline. The J segment lost 1 base and the V segment lost 3 bases, leaving 4 bases of the junction unmatched. The CDR3 region is CASSRTGWGAETLYF. CDR3 DNA, as far as it was read: TGTGCTAGCAGTAGGACAGGGTGGGGTGCAGAA.

In regard to this clone: The gene symbols are mouse symbols. The sequence runs out 4 residues before the end of the CDR3; the remainder is reconstructed from the germline J gene. The V call is TRBV14, the J call TRBJ2-3; TRBD2 agrees at 10 bases. The CDR3 has 15 residues. Germline lookup yields CDR1 SGHDT and CDR2 FRDEAV. CDR3 sequence: CASSFWGTGVETLYF. The CDR3 DNA, read in part, is TGTGCCAGCAGTTTCTGGGGGACTGGGGTAGAA.

This clone was detected a few times. Gene names and germline match the mouse. The read is 4 residues too short to cover the CDR3 end, so that end is filled in from the germline J gene. The chain has TRBV1 and TRBJ2-2; 10 nucleotides agree with TRBD1. The CDR3 spans 15 residues. Germline CDR1 reads NSQYPW; CDR2 reads LRSPGD (reference sequence). V lost 4 bases, J lost 4 bases, and 3 bases stayed unmatched. The CDR3 region is CTCSGQGAPTGQLYF. The CDR3 bases that were read are TGCACCTGCAGTGGACAGGGGGCGCCCACCGGG.

About this clone itself: Mouse gene names apply. The read terminates 3 residues ahead of where the CDR3 ends, so the germline J gene completes it. The chain recombines TRBV13-1 with TRBJ1-6; 7 positions match TRBD1. TRBJ1-6 is noted as an ORF with a role that remains uncertain. V lost 0 bases, J lost 2 bases, and 5 bases stayed unmatched. The CDR3 covers 17 residues. Looked up from germline, CDR1 is NSHNY and CDR2 is SYGAGN. Partial CDR3 DNA: TGTGCCAGCAGTGATGCATTCGGGACAGCCTATAATTCGCCC. Translation gives CASSDAFGTAYNSP. The whole CDR3 region reads CASSDAFGTAYNSPLYF.

On this clone itself: Germline and genes: mouse. From the germline J gene comes the end of the CDR3, since the read stops 4 residues before it. Within the sample, other DNA sequences also encode this same CDR3. The chain couples TRBV13-1 to TRBJ2-3; 9 nucleotides agree with TRBD1. CDR3 length: 15 residues. Unmatched junction bases numbered 2, after V lost 2 bases and J lost 1 base. Germline values: CDR1 NSHNY, CDR2 SYGAGN. CDR3 bases read: TGTGCCAGCAGTGAGACAGGGGGGGGTGCAGAA. Its translation: CASSETGGGAE. The whole CDR3 protein reads CASSETGGGAETLYF.

With regard to this clone: Mouse names are used for the genes. Coverage ceases 4 residues before the CDR3 finishes, and the germline J gene fills in the end. The sample has other DNA sequences that encode this CDR3 too. The chain combines TRBV13-1 with TRBJ2-1; D perhaps matches TRBD2 (6 bases). The CDR3 consists of 13 residues. The ends were cut back, 5 bases at V and 4 bases at J, with 10 bases in the middle. CDR1 is NSHNY, CDR2 SYGAGN, per germline. Partial CDR3 DNA: TGTGCCAGCAGCCCCGGGGGGTATGCT. Amino acids: CASSPGGYA. The entire CDR3 protein is CASSPGGYAEQFF.

Comment on this clone: Any gene name here is a mouse gene name. The read is 4 residues too short to cover the CDR3 end, so that end is filled in from the germline J gene. The chain carries TRBV1 and TRBJ2-7; 7 bases map to TRBD2. With 0 bases clipped from V and 0 bases from J, the junction kept 2 bases outside the gene matches. Per germline, CDR1 NSQYPW and CDR2 LRSPGD (reference sequence). The CDR3 consists of 15 residues. This CDR3 reads CTCSAELGSSYEQYF. The sequenced part of the CDR3 DNA is TGCACCTGCAGTGCAGAACTGGGGAGCTCCTAT.

As to this clone: Gene names are the mouse ones. The read ends 4 residues shy of where the CDR3 ends; the end is completed using the germline J gene. The rearrangement uses TRBV4 and TRBJ2-7, with 7 nucleotides matching TRBD2. This CDR3 is built from 13 residues. The germline gives CDR1 LGHDT, CDR2 YNNKQL (reference sequence). The V segment lost 3 bases and the J segment 3 bases; nucleotides outside the gene matches: 2. The DNA read from the CDR3 is TGTGCCAGCAGCTACCGGGGGGGCTAT. It yields the protein CASSYRGGY. In full, the CDR3 is CASSYRGGYEQYF.

This clone was counted a few times. Any gene name here is a mouse gene name. The sequenced fragment ends 4 residues before the CDR3 boundary, so the rest is inferred from the germline J gene. This chain joins TRBV13-1 and TRBJ2-1; tentative D call: TRBD1 (6 bases). Germline V gives CDR1 NSHNY, CDR2 SYGAGN. The CDR3 contains 15 residues. V was trimmed by 0 bases and J by 4 bases, leaving 11 bases between them. The sequenced CDR3 bases are TGTGCCAGCAGTGATGCACCGGGACAATATGCT. This gives the protein CASSDAPGQYA. The CDR3 as a whole reads CASSDAPGQYAEQFF.

Comments on this clone: Each gene name is a mouse one. The read terminates 4 residues ahead of where the CDR3 ends, so the germline J gene completes it. The chain joins TRBV13-1 to TRBJ1-2, with D possibly being TRBD1 (5 bases). This CDR3 is 15 amino acids long. Trimming removed 0 bases at V and 3 bases at J, with 12 bases between. Germline V CDR1 and CDR2: NSHNY, SYGAGN. The part of the CDR3 DNA that was read is TGTGCCAGCAGTGATGTTCAGGGATTGGACTCC. Its protein product is CASSDVQGLDS. The entire CDR3 protein is CASSDVQGLDSDYTF.

This clone showed up many times. Gene names are mouse gene names. The read ends 4 residues shy of where the CDR3 ends; the end is completed using the germline J gene. The rearrangement uses TRBV13-1 and TRBJ2-2; 8 nucleotides agree with TRBD2. CDR1 is NSHNY and CDR2 is SYGAGN in the germline V gene. The CDR3 sequence is 13 residues long. The part of the CDR3 DNA that was read is TGTGCCAGCAGTCCGACTGGGGTCGGG. Translating gives CASSPTGVG. The full CDR3 sequence reads CASSPTGVGQLYF.

Points on this clone: Genes and germline are mouse. The CDR3 end is not reached by the read, which stops 4 residues before it; the germline J gene fills it in. This chain joins TRBV4 and TRBJ1-1, with 7 bases lining up with TRBD1. CDR3 length: 14 amino acids. J gave up 0 bases and V 3 bases, and 1 base lay outside the gene matches. Germline V gene data show CDR1 as LGHDT and CDR2 as YNNKQL (reference sequence). The CDR3 DNA, read in part, is TGTGCCAGCAGCTATGGGACAGCAAACACA. Protein product: CASSYGTANT. The full CDR3 reads CASSYGTANTEVFF.

There are a few counts of this clone. Mouse gene names apply. The read halts 4 residues ahead of the CDR3 end, with the missing end drawn from the germline J gene. The V gene is TRBV1, the J gene TRBJ2-7; a possible D gene is TRBD1 (5 bases). Germline V gene data show CDR1 as NSQYPW and CDR2 as LRSPGD (reference sequence). The germline V and J ends were trimmed by 0 bases and 3 bases, with 9 bases remaining between them. The CDR3 runs 14 residues. The CDR3 DNA, read in part, is TGCACCTGCAGTGCAGAGAGGGGATTCTAT. Its translation is CTCSAERGFY. In full, the CDR3 is CTCSAERGFYEQYF.

This clone was seen a handful of times. Genes here carry mouse names. The sequenced CDR3 bases are TGTGCCAGCAGCCAAGAATCACTGGCTAGTGCAGAA. This sequence encodes CASSQESLASAE. The CDR3, in full, reads CASSQESLASAETLYF. The chain combines TRBV5 with TRBJ2-3; D might be TRBD2 (5 bases). The read stops 4 residues short of the end of the CDR3; the missing end is completed from the germline J gene. The CDR3 extends over 16 amino acids. Germline loops: CDR1 LGHNA, CDR2 YNLKQL (reference sequence). V was pared by 0 bases and J by 0 bases, with 10 bases between.

This clone has more than one count but fewer than ten. Germline and genes: mouse. The read gets to within 4 residues of the CDR3 end, and the germline J gene fills in the rest. At the DNA level, this CDR3 is encoded by other sequences in the same sample as well. The chain employs TRBV13-2 and TRBJ2-7, with 8 bases fitting TRBD2. Germline V gene lookup returns CDR1 NNHNN and CDR2 SYGAGS (reference sequence). The CDR3 length is 13 residues. CDR3 bases read: TGTGCCAGCGGTGACTCTGGGGGGTAT. As protein: CASGDSGGY. The whole CDR3 is CASGDSGGYEQYF.

A remark on this clone: Any gene name here is a mouse gene name. From the germline J gene comes the end of the CDR3, since the read stops 4 residues before it. The chain recombines TRBV13-1 with TRBJ1-1; a weak D match, TRBD1 (5 bases). There are 14 residues in the CDR3. Germline V gene sequence: CDR1 NSHNY, CDR2 SYGAGN. CDR3 DNA (partial): TGTGCCAGCAGTGGACCCACAGGTCGGACA. It encodes CASSGPTGRT. The complete CDR3 protein is CASSGPTGRTEVFF.

There are a few counts of this clone. The listed genes are named as in mouse. Read coverage stops 4 residues before the CDR3 terminus; the germline J gene supplies the remainder. Other DNA sequences from this sample encode an identical CDR3 as well. The genes are TRBV31 and TRBJ2-5; D ambiguous. Germline CDR1 and CDR2: GKSSPN and SITVG. Trimming cost V 0 bases and J 0 bases, with 4 bases left between them. There are 13 residues in the CDR3. Partial CDR3 DNA: TGTGCCTGGAGTCTCAGAAACCAAGAC. Amino acid sequence: CAWSLRNQD. Given in full, the CDR3 is CAWSLRNQDTQYF.

Turning to this clone: Gene names are mouse gene names. The read is 4 residues too short to cover the CDR3 end, so that end is filled in from the germline J gene. The rearrangement links TRBV29 to TRBJ1-2; maybe TRBD1 (5 bases). From germline, CDR1 is MSHET and CDR2 SYDVDS. The germline V and J ends were trimmed by 2 bases and 4 bases, with 8 bases remaining between them. The CDR3 has 13 residues. The CDR3 protein is CASSLAGFSDYTF. The DNA read from the CDR3 is TGTGCTAGCAGTTTAGCAGGGTTCTCC.

Remarks on this clone: Gene and germline names: mouse. Read data end 4 residues before the CDR3 end; the end is taken from the germline J gene. V gene TRBV17 combines with J gene TRBJ2-4, with D maybe TRBD1 (6 bases). This CDR3 contains 12 residues. The V gene's germline CDR1 is MNHDT and CDR2 YYDKIL. The sequenced part of the CDR3 DNA is TGTGCTAGCAGTGAGACAGGAAAC. This sequence encodes CASSETGN. The full CDR3 is CASSETGNTLYF.